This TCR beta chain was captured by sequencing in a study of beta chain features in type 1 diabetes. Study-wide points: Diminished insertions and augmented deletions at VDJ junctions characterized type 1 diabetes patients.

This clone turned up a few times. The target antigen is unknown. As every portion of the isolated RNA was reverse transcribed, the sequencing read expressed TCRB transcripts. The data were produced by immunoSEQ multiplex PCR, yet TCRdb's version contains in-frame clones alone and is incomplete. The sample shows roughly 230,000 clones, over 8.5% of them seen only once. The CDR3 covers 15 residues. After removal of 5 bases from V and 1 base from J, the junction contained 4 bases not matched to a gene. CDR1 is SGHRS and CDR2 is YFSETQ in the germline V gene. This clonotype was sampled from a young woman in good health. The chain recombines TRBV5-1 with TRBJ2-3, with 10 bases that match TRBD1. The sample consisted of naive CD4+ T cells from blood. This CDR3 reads CASRRDRGRTDTQYF. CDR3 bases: TGCGCCAGCAGGAGGGACAGGGGCCGCACAGATACGCAGTATTTT. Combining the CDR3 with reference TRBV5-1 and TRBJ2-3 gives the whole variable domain KAGVTQTPRYLIKTRGQQVTLSCSPISGHRSVSWYQQTPGQGLQFLFEYFSETQRNKGNFPGRFSGRQFSNSRSEMNVSTLELGDSALYLCASRRDRGRTDTQYFGPGTRLTVL.